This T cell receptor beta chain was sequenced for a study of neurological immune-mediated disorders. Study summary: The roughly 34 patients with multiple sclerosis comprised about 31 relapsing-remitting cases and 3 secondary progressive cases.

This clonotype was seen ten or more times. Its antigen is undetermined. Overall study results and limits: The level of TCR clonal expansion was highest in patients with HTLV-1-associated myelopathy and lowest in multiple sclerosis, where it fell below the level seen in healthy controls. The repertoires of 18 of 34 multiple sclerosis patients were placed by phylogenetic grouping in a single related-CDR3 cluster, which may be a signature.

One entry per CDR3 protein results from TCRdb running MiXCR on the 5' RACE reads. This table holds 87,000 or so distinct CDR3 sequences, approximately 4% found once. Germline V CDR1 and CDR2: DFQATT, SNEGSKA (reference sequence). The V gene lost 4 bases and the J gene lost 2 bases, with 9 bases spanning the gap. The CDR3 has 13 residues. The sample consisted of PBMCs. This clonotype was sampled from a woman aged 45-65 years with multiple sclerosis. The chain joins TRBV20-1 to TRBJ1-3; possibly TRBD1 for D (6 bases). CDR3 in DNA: TGCAGTGCTACCGGACAGACTGGAAACACCATATATTTT. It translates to CSATGQTGNTIYF.